The clone carrying this T cell receptor beta chain was observed once. Germline V gives CDR1 SGHAT, CDR2 FQNNGV. The V and J ends lost 5 bases and 8 bases, in that order; junction bases with no gene match: 7. The CDR3 runs to 15 residues. Measured with immunoSEQ multiplex PCR; TCRdb has only the in-frame clones, and not every one. The profile covers some 79,000 clones, with about 93% appearing a single time and roughly 0.45% taken by the ten largest. This entry belongs to a study of OX40 agonist ivuxolimab in advanced cancers. This receptor was obtained from an adult with an advanced solid tumor such as melanoma, head and neck, liver or kidney cancer. The V call is TRBV11-2, the J call TRBJ2-1; 12 nucleotides match TRBD2. Sequencing was performed on CD4+ or CD8+ T cells sorted from blood, taken in a trial of the OX40 agonist ivuxolimab. CDR3 sequence reads: CASSLGLAGSDEQFF. In nucleotides, the CDR3 is TGTGCCAGCAGCCTCGGACTAGCGGGAAGCGATGAGCAGTTCTTC.